Following are 13 T cell receptor beta chains from one sample sequenced in a study of CXCR3-negative and CXCR3-positive naive CD8 T cells. TRB cDNA was prepared as libraries by UMI-labeled 5' RACE. For each CDR3 protein, TCRdb gives one entry from its re-call of the 5' RACE reads, without DNA. In total, the table holds 65,000 to 95,000 distinct CDR3 sequences. The specimen sequenced was naive CXCR3- CD8+ T cells from blood. Subset described: CD45RO-CCR7+CD27+CD95- naive CD8+ T cells lacking CXCR3 (TNR3-). The receptors shown here come from a human donor in good health. Some clones in this sample may be carry-over from other donors' samples.

The rearrangement links TRBV19 to TRBJ2-7; the D call from TCRdb, TRBD1, cannot be confirmed without DNA. The germline V gene has CDR1 LNHDA and CDR2 SQIVND (reference sequence). CDR3 length: 16 residues. CDR3 residues: CASSIMAGTAIYEQYF.

The chain joins TRBV7-2 to TRBJ1-6. Looked up from germline, CDR1 is SGHTA and CDR2 is FQGNSA. This CDR3 has 19 residues. This CDR3 is CASSLAMDSLSSYNSPLHF.

V and J are TRBV4-1 and TRBJ2-2; checking the TCRdb D call of TRBD1 is not possible without DNA. Germline CDR1 is MGHRA and CDR2 is YSYEKL. This CDR3 has 17 amino acids. This CDR3 reads CASSQDAAGTGAGELFF.

The CDR3 spells CSVETGANTGELFF. The V gene is TRBV29-1, the J gene TRBJ2-2; TCRdb calls TRBD1, which cannot be checked without DNA. Germline V gene data show CDR1 as SQVTM and CDR2 as ANQGSEA. The CDR3 is 14 residues long.

The chain has TRBV7-6 and TRBJ2-2; TCRdb names TRBD1, which stays unverified in the absence of DNA. Germline CDR1 SGHVS, CDR2 FNYEAQ. The CDR3 consists of 15 residues. CDR3 protein: CASSPGRSGTGELFF.

This rearrangement joins TRBV3-1 to TRBJ2-7. The V gene's germline CDR1 is LGHDT and CDR2 YNNKEL (reference sequence). The CDR3 contains 13 residues. The CDR3 loop reads CASSTVGLHEQYF.

The J gene is TRBJ2-1, the V gene TRBV7-9; TCRdb's D call, TRBD1, is unchecked because there is no DNA. Germline lookup yields CDR1 SEHNR and CDR2 FQNEAQ (reference sequence). The CDR3 loop spans 12 amino acids. CDR3 sequence reads: CASSHRGAPPGF. The full variable domain, with the rest looked up from reference TRBV7-9 and TRBJ2-1, is DTGVSQNPRHKITKRGQNVTFRCDPISEHNRLYWYRQTLGQGPEFLTYFQNEAQLEKSRLLSDRFSAERPKGSFSTLEIQRTEQGDSAMYLCASSHRGAPPGFGPGTRLTVL.

V gene TRBV12-3 or TRBV12-4 combines with J gene TRBJ1-1. The CDR3 has 12 residues. This CDR3 reads CASRGGGYEAFF.

The rearrangement uses TRBV28 and TRBJ1-2. Germline CDR1 reads MDHEN; CDR2 reads SYDVKM. The CDR3 consists of 13 residues. The CDR3: CASSEGLGYGYTF.

The chain uses TRBV28 and TRBJ2-1; there is no DNA to check the TCRdb D call of TRBD1. CDR1 MDHEN and CDR2 SYDVKM come from the germline V gene. The CDR3 sequence is 18 residues long. CDR3 sequence: CASSFSEGGAWGYNEQFF.

The chain carries TRBV4-1 and TRBJ2-3; with no DNA, the TCRdb D assignment of TRBD1 cannot be verified. CDR1 and CDR2 from the germline V gene are MGHRA and YSYEKL. The CDR3 is made up of 16 amino acids. This CDR3 is CASSQRRDTRTDTQYF.

The chain is built from TRBV5-6 and TRBJ1-1; there is no DNA to check the TCRdb D call of TRBD1. CDR3 length: 14 residues. CDR1 is SGHDT, CDR2 YYEEEE, per germline. The CDR3 sequence: CASSSPGEETEAFF.

The genes are TRBV9 and TRBJ2-7; TCRdb gives TRBD2 as the D gene, but with no DNA this cannot be confirmed. The CDR3 is 18 residues long. The germline gives CDR1 SGDLS, CDR2 YYNGEE. CDR3 sequence: CASSVGASGGDISYEQYF.